This T cell receptor (beta chain) was sequenced in a study of T cell repertoires in cytomegalovirus infection. Study at large: TCR beta signatures that were public indicated CMV infection and matching HLA type.

This clonotype turned up a few times. Its antigen is as yet unknown. The germline V gene encodes CDR1 SGHTA and CDR2 FQGNSA. Trimming stripped 8 bases from V and 1 base from J, with 12 bases between. The CDR3 loop spans 13 amino acids. MiXCR was run by TCRdb on the reads, yielding one entry per CDR3 protein. The table records some 560,000 distinct CDR3 sequences, just under 40% of them present only once. General study points: The ex vivo response was dominated by HLA-C-restricted CMV-specific TCR beta clonotypes. The cumulative frequency of public TCR beta families distinguished individuals who carried CMV together with the relevant HLA.

The chain has TRBV7-2 and TRBJ2-7; the D is unclear. Here the sequenced sample was cultured PBMCs, taken from culture after CMV antigen stimulation. This TCR came from a human donor in good health (CMV status not recorded). Some clones in this sample may be carry-over from other donors' samples. CDR3 amino acids: CASAGPLSYEQYF. CDR3 nucleotide sequence: TGTGCCAGCGCTGGCCCTCTGTCCTACGAGCAGTACTTC. The full variable domain, rest sourced from reference TRBV7-2 and TRBJ2-7, is GAGVSQSPSNKVTEKGKDVELRCDPISGHTALYWYRQSLGQGLEFLIYFQGNSAPDKSGLPSDRFSAERTGGSVSTLTIQRTQQEDSAVYLCASAGPLSYEQYFGPGTRLTVT.